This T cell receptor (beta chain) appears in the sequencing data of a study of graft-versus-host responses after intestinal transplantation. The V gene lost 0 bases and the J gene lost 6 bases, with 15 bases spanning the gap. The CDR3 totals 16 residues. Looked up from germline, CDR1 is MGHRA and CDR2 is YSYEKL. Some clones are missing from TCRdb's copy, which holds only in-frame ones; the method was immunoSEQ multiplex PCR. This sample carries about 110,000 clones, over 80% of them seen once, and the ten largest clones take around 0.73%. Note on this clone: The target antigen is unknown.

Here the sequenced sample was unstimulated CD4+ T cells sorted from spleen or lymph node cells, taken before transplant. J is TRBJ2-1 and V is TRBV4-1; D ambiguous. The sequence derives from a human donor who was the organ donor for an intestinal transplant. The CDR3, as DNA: TGCGCCAGCAGCCAAGACGTTGCGTCCGGTTCCAATGAGCAGTTCTTC. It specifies CASSQDVASGSNEQFF.